This T cell receptor (beta chain) emerged from a study of cytomegalovirus exposure and HLA in healthy donors. The wider study: Genotyping showed less than 85% of some 400 donors falling in the Caucasian-associated ancestry cluster. Study-level findings and limits: Several top significant clusters appeared, in a later analysis, to be linked to common viral pathogens. According to a later analysis, donors in an Asian-associated ancestry cluster reportedly had fewer N-insertions than the 666-donor mean.

Primers included in the PCR were 60 Vbeta and 13 Jbeta primers. Authors' processing steps: In a later analysis, of 84 million or so unique beta chains, 9 million to 11 million appeared in at least two donors. Assay: immunoSEQ multiplex PCR; the TCRdb copy retains only in-frame clones and omits some. The V and J calls and clone size are taken from that table; D and trimming were inferred from the DNA. The sample comprises approximately 200,000 clones, 70% to 90% of which are singletons, and about 1.2% rests with the top ten. About this clone: Its antigen is not identified.

The CDR3 is 16 amino acids. Trimming at V came to 6 bases and at J to 3 bases, leaving 6 bases not matched to a gene. CDR1 is SGHAT, CDR2 FQNNGV, per germline. The sequence derives from a human donor in good health. V and J are TRBV11-2 and TRBJ2-3; TRBD2 matches at 13 bases. Sequences were obtained from PBMCs. This CDR3 is CASRSLAGGRTDTQYF. CDR3 sequence (DNA): TGTGCCAGCAGGTCACTAGCGGGAGGGCGGACAGATACGCAGTATTTT.